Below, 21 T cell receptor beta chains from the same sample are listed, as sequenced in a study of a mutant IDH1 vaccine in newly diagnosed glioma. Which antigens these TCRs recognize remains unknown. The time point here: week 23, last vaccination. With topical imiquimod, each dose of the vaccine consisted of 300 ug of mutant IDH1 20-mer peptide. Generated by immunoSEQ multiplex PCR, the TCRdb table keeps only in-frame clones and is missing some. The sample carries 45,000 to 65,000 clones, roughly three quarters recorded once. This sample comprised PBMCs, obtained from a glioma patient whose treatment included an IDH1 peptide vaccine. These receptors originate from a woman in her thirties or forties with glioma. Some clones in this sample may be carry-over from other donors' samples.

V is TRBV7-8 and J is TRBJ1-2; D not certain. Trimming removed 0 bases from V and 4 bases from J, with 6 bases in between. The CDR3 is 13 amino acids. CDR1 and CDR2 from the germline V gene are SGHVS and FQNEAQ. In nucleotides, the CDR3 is TGTGCCAGCAGCTTAGCGCAGTTCTATGGCTACACCTTC. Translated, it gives CASSLAQFYGYTF.

CDR3 protein: CSVEGVATNEKLFF. The CDR3 DNA reads TGCAGCGTTGAAGGTGTTGCAACTAATGAAAAACTGTTTTTT. The V and J genes are TRBV29-1 and TRBJ1-4; no clear D. The CDR3 is 14 residues long. Deletions cut 1 base from V and 0 bases from J, with 6 bases between. Per the germline V gene, CDR1 is SQVTM and CDR2 is ANQGSEA.

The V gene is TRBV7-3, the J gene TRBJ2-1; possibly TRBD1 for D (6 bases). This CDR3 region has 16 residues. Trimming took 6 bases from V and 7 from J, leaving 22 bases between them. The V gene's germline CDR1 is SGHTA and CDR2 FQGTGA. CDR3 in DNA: TGTGCCAGCAGTCCCAGGGGCGGGTCTAGGGGGAATGAGCAGTTCTTC. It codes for CASSPRGGSRGNEQFF.

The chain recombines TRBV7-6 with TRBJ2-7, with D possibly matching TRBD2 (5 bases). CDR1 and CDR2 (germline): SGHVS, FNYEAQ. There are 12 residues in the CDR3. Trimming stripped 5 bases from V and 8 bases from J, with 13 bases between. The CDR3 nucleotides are TGTGCCAGCAGCACCTCAAGGGAGAAGCAGTACTTC. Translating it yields CASSTSREKQYF.

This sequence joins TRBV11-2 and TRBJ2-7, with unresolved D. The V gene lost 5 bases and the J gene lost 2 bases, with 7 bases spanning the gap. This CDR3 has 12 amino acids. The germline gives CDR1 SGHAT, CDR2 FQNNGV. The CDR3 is CASSLMAYEQYF. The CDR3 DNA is TGTGCCAGCAGCCTTATGGCCTACGAGCAGTACTTC. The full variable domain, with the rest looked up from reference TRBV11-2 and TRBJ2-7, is EAGVAQSPRYKIIEKRQSVAFWCNPISGHATLYWYQQILGQGPKLLIQFQNNGVVDDSQLPKDRFSAERLKGVDSTLKIQPAKLEDSAVYLCASSLMAYEQYFGPGTRLTVT.

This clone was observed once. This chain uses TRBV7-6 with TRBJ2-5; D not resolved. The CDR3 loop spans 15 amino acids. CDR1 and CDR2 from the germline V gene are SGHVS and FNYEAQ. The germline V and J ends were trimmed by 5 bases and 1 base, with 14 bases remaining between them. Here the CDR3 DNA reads TGTGCCAGCAGCCCCCTCGGCAGGTCCCAAGAGACCCAGTACTTC. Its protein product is CASSPLGRSQETQYF.

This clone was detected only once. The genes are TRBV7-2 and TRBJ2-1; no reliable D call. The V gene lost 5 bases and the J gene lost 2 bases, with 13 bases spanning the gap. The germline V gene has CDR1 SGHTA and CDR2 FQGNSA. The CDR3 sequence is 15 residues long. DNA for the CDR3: TGTGCCAGCAGCCCCGGTCCTGCCACCTACAATGAGCAGTTCTTC. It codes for CASSPGPATYNEQFF.

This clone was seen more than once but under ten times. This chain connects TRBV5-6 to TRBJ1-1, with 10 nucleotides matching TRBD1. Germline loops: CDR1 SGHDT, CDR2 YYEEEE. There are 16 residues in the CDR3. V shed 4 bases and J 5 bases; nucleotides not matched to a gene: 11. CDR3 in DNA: TGTGCCAGCAGCGAGCGACAGGGGGCTACGCGGACTGAAGCTTTCTTT. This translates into CASSERQGATRTEAFF.

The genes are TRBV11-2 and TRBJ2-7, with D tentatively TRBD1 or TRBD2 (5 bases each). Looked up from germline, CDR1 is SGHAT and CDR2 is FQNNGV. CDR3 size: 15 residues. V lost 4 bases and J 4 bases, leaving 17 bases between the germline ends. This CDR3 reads CASSSWGIAGYEQYF. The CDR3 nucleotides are TGTGCCAGCAGCTCTTGGGGGATAGCAGGGTACGAGCAGTACTTC.

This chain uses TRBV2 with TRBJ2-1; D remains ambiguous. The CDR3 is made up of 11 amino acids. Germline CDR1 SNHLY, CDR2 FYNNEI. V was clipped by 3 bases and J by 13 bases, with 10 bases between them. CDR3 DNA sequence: TGTGCCAGCAGTGATTTGGTAGAACAGTTCTTC. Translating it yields CASSDLVEQFF.

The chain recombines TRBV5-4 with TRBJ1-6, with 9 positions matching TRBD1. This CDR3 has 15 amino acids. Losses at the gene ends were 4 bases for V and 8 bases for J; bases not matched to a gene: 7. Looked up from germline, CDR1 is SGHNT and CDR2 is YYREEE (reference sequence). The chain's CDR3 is CASSSLQGADSPLHF. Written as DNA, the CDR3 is TGTGCCAGCAGCAGCCTACAGGGGGCAGATTCACCCCTCCACTTT. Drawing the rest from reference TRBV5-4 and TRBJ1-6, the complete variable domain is ETGVTQSPTHLIKTRGQQVTLRCSSQSGHNTVSWYQQALGQGPQFIFQYYREEENGRGNFPPRFSGLQFPNYSSELNVNALELDDSALYLCASSSLQGADSPLHFGNGTRLTVT.

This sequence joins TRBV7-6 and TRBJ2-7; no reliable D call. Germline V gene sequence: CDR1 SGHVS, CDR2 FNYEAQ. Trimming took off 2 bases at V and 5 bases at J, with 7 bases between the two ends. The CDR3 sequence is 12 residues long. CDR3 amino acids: CASSLLEDEQYF. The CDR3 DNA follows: TGTGCCAGCAGCTTACTAGAGGACGAGCAGTACTTC.

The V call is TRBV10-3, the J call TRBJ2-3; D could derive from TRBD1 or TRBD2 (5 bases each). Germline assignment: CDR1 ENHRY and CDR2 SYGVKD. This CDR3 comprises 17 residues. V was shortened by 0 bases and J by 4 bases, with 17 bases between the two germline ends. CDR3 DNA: TGTGCCATCAGTGAGTCGAGGGGTACGGGGACGTCAGATACGCAGTATTTT. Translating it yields CAISESRGTGTSDTQYF.

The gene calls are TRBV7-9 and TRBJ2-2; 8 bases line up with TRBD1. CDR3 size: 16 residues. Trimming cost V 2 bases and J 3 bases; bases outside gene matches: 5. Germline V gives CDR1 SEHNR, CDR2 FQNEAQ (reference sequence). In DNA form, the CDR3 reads TGTGCCAGCAGCTTACCCAGGGGGCTGGACACCGGGGAGCTGTTTTTT. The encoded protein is CASSLPRGLDTGELFF.

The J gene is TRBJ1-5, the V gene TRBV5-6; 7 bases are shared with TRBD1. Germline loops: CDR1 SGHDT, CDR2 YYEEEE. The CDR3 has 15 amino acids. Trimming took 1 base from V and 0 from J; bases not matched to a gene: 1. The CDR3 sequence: CASSLTGVSNQPQHF. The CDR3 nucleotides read TGTGCCAGCAGCTTGACAGGGGTTAGCAATCAGCCCCAGCATTTT.

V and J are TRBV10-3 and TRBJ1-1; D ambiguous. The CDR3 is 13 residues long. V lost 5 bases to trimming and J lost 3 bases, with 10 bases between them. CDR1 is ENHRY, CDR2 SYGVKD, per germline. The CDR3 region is CAISRSRDTEAFF. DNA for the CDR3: TGTGCCATCAGTAGGTCTCGGGACACTGAAGCTTTCTTT.

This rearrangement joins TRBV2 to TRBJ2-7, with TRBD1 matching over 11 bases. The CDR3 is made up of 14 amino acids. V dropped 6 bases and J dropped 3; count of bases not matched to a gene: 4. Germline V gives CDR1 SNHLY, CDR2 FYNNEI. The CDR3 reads CASSLDRGRYEQYF. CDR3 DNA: TGTGCCAGCAGCCTGGACAGGGGGCGCTACGAGCAGTACTTC.

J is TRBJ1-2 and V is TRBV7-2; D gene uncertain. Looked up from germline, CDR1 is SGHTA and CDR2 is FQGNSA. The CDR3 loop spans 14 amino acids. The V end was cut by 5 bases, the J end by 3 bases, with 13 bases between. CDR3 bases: TGTGCCAGCAGCCCAAGCCGGGATTACTATGGCTACACCTTC. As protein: CASSPSRDYYGYTF.

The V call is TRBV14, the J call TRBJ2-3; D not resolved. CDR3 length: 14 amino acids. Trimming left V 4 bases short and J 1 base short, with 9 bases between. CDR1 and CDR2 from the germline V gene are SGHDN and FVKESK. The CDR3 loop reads CASSRVGGTDTQYF. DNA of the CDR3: TGTGCCAGCAGCCGGGTAGGAGGCACAGATACGCAGTATTTT.

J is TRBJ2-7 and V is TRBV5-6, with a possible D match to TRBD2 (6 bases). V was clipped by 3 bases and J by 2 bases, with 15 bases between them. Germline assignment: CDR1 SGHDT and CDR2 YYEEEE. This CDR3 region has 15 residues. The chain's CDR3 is CASSSTRGLAYEQYF. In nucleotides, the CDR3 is TGTGCCAGCAGCTCGACGCGGGGCCTTGCCTACGAGCAGTACTTC.

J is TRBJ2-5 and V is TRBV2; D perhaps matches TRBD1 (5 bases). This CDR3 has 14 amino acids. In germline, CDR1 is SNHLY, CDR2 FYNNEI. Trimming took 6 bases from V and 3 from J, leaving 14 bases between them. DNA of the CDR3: TGTGCCAGCAGCCCCGTGGGCAGGGAAGAGACCCAGTACTTC. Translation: CASSPVGREETQYF.